This T cell receptor (beta chain) comes out of a study of cytomegalovirus exposure and HLA in healthy donors. Overall study findings and caveats: A later analysis found common viral pathogens apparently linked to several of the most significant clusters. A later examination showed that TCR association rates differed by HLA locus, with DRB1 most and HLA-C fewest.

The study ran its PCR with 60 Vbeta and 13 Jbeta primers. Some clones are missing from TCRdb's copy, which holds only in-frame ones; the method was immunoSEQ multiplex PCR. The sample contains 60,000 to 70,000 clones, approximately 78% of which appear only once. There are 11 residues in the CDR3. The V end was cut by 7 bases, the J end by 3 bases, with 4 bases between. The germline V gene encodes CDR1 SGDLS and CDR2 YYNGEE. As to this clone: Antigen: not known.

The receptor's source is a man in his forties in good health and CMV-seronegative. Sequencing used PBMCs. J is TRBJ2-2 and V is TRBV9, with D uncertain. CDR3 region: CASGDTGELFF. The CDR3 DNA reads as TGTGCCAGCGGAGACACCGGGGAGCTGTTTTTT.